This is a list of T cell receptor beta chains from one sample in a study of blood T cell repertoires in COVID-19. Assay used: immunoSEQ multiplex PCR; TCRdb lists only in-frame clones, some missing. The top ten hold 4% to 5% of the sample, which has roughly 200,000 clones, approximately 88% seen once. The material sequenced was peripheral blood. The receptors were gathered from a woman between 25 and 40 years old with acute or convalescent COVID-19. Both conserved end residues are trimmed from each CDR3.

v_call cdr3_aa
TRBV19 ASSRDRSNYGYT
TRBV12-3/TRBV12-4 ASSPGSVFGYT
TRBV6-1 ASSDYRVNEQF
TRBV4-2 ASSQGLAASSYEQY
TRBV28 ASIRGKGETQY
TRBV7-9 ASGTSGRQGNIQY
TRBV30 AWSVGTRNSPLH
TRBV7-2 ASSRTGAAEAF
TRBV6-5 ASGQGVNQPQH
TRBV5-1 ASSSEREGLNEQF
TRBV2 ALGLAGKGEQF
TRBV28 ASSYRGLLPLEQY
TRBV30 AWSVLGEGEQY
TRBV5-6 ASSSRLNGMNTEAF
TRBV28 ASKEEGAMYSNQPQH
TRBV3-1/TRBV3-2 ASEGAGLPPYEQY
TRBV29-1 SVEEFTGTGRI
TRBV5-6 ASSDRDSYEQY
TRBV11-2 ASSFSSYNEQF
TRBV4-2 ASSRLAESNEQF
TRBV28 ASSAPGGGVGKIYEQY
TRBV2 ASSPGRDQF
TRBV10-1 ASSVTADTGELF
TRBV6-2/TRBV6-3 ASSSFRVSQPQH
TRBV5-1 ASSLALSTEAF
TRBV5-1 ASSLEGLAEGGADTQY
TRBV11-3 ASSLGQENTGELF
TRBV28 ASSRETGGPYEQY
TRBV11-2 ASGASYNEQF
TRBV5-1 ASSWDGGNTEAF
TRBV5-8 ASSSRSHNQRGYSNQPQH
TRBV29-1 SATTGMGNEQF
TRBV27 ASSFGQDSLGYT
TRBV11-2 ASSLDRRDTIY
TRBV27 ASSPGGGGRGHEQY
TRBV6-2/TRBV6-3 ASSYSMPRAAF
TRBV11-3 ASSLAGTGELF
TRBV11-2 ASSLAGTGKLF
TRBV18 ASSREAPGFGNTIY
TRBV7-9 ASSLGTSGRTDTQY
TRBV5-1 ASSLDNGLVETQY
TRBV18 ASTTGGKLF
TRBV10-3 ATQPRGTYEQY
TRBV6-5 ASSPWRGRGNEQF
TRBV20-1 SASRGGTGELF
TRBV10-3 AISEGRGQGPGDTGELF